The 16 T cell receptor beta chains listed next were all sequenced from one sample in a study of blood T cell repertoires in COVID-19. Libraries were prepared by immunoSEQ multiplex PCR; TCRdb keeps only in-frame clonotypes and omits some of them. The sample has under 250,000 clones, 85% to 90% seen once. The sequenced material came from PBMCs or T cells enriched from blood (not recorded which). Source of these receptors: a man aged 35 to 55 who had recovered from COVID-19.

The chain employs TRBV6-6 and TRBJ2-1, with D tentatively TRBD1 (5 bases). CDR3 length: 12 amino acids. Trimming pared 8 bases from V and 4 bases from J, leaving 9 bases between. The germline V gene encodes CDR1 MNHNY and CDR2 SVGAGI (reference sequence). The CDR3 region has the DNA TGTGCCAGCGGGGCCCTTTACAATGAGCAGTTCTTC. The encoded protein is CASGALYNEQFF.

The rearrangement links TRBV19 to TRBJ1-1; D possibly corresponds to TRBD1 (6 bases). Trimming removed 4 bases from V and 1 base from J, with 10 bases in between. Germline lookup yields CDR1 LNHDA and CDR2 SQIVND (reference sequence). This CDR3 has 14 residues. CDR3 bases: TGTGCCAGTAGTAGTGGGGGCTGGAACACTGAAGCTTTCTTT. Encoded protein: CASSSGGWNTEAFF.

This clone occurred many times. Other DNA sequences within the sample encode an identical CDR3. The rearrangement links TRBV11-2 to TRBJ1-1, with D possibly being TRBD1 (5 bases). Germline CDR1 reads SGHAT; CDR2 reads FQNNGV. Trimming took 2 bases from V and 0 from J, leaving 10 bases between them. This CDR3 comprises 15 residues. This CDR3 reads CASSLSQGLNTEAFF. CDR3 in DNA: TGTGCCAGCAGCTTAAGTCAGGGCCTGAACACTGAAGCTTTCTTT.

V and J are TRBV29-1 and TRBJ1-2, with D maybe TRBD1 (5 bases). The germline V and J ends were trimmed by 4 bases and 0 bases, with 6 bases remaining between them. Germline V lookup: CDR1 SQVTM, CDR2 ANQGSEA. This CDR3 is built from 12 residues. The CDR3 is CSVGQPNYGYTF. The CDR3 DNA sequence: TGCAGCGTTGGACAGCCTAACTATGGCTACACCTTC.

The chain joins TRBV6-1 to TRBJ2-7; unclear D gene. The germline V gene encodes CDR1 MNHNS and CDR2 SASEGT. The CDR3 spans 14 residues. Trimming took off 2 bases at V and 9 bases at J, with 17 bases between the two ends. DNA for the CDR3: TGTGCCAGCAGTGAAATACTACCGCGCAATGTGCAGTACTTC. This translates into CASSEILPRNVQYF.

The V gene is TRBV5-5, the J gene TRBJ1-6; no reliable D call. The germline V and J ends were trimmed by 2 bases and 15 bases, with 12 bases remaining between them. Germline loops: CDR1 SGHKS, CDR2 YYEKEE (reference sequence). The CDR3 is 12 residues long. The CDR3 region is CASSFGEGLLHF. CDR3 sequence (DNA): TGTGCCAGCAGCTTTGGGGAGGGTCTCCTCCACTTT.

This chain connects TRBV2 to TRBJ2-1, with D hard to call. V was pared by 6 bases and J by 4 bases, with 7 bases between. Germline values: CDR1 SNHLY, CDR2 FYNNEI. The CDR3 consists of 12 residues. CDR3 sequence (DNA): TGTGCCAGCAGGATACAATACAATGAGCAGTTCTTC. Protein sequence: CASRIQYNEQFF.

This chain links TRBV7-9 with TRBJ2-7; D ambiguous. The CDR3 consists of 12 residues. The V and J ends lost 1 base and 6 bases respectively, with 7 bases between them. The germline CDR1 and CDR2 sequences are SEHNR and FQNEAQ (reference sequence). CDR3 sequence: CASSLETSEQYF. The CDR3 region has the DNA TGTGCCAGCAGCTTAGAAACCAGCGAGCAGTACTTC.

This sequence joins TRBV11-2 and TRBJ2-5; 8 bases match TRBD2. Germline CDR1 SGHAT, CDR2 FQNNGV. The V segment lost 4 bases and the J segment 3 bases; nucleotides outside the gene matches: 4. The CDR3 spans 14 residues. The CDR3 sequence is CASSSGTSKETQYF. The CDR3 coding sequence is TGTGCCAGCAGCTCCGGGACTAGTAAAGAGACCCAGTACTTC.

This clone was seen a few times. The J gene is TRBJ2-7, the V gene TRBV30; 7 bases are a match to TRBD2. CDR1 is GTSNPN, CDR2 SVGIG, per germline (reference sequence). V lost 3 bases and J lost 9; bases outside the gene matches: 8. The CDR3 runs 12 residues. CDR3 sequence: CAWSEGGPWQYF. The DNA for the CDR3 is TGTGCCTGGAGCGAGGGAGGGCCGTGGCAGTACTTC.

This chain connects TRBV5-6 to TRBJ2-6; D might be TRBD1 (6 bases). This CDR3 is built from 15 residues. Between the trimmed V and J ends, which lost 3 bases and 6 bases, there was a span of 13 bases. Germline V CDR1 and CDR2: SGHDT, YYEEEE. CDR3 in DNA: TGTGCCAGCAGCTCGCCCAGGGGCCCGGCCAACGTCCTGACTTTC. Its translation is CASSSPRGPANVLTF. Full variable domain (missing parts from reference TRBV5-6 and TRBJ2-6): DAGVTQSPTHLIKTRGQQVTLRCSPKSGHDTVSWYQQALGQGPQFIFQYYEEEERQRGNFPDRFSGHQFPNYSSELNVNALLLGDSALYLCASSSPRGPANVLTFGAGSRLTVL.

The chain is built from TRBV10-3 and TRBJ2-2; TRBD2 matches at 7 bases. This CDR3 spans 14 amino acids. Germline-derived CDR1 and CDR2 are ENHRY and SYGVKD. J lost 4 bases, V lost 10 bases, and 9 bases had no gene match. In DNA form, the CDR3 reads TGTGCCACGGTGGGGGGGACCACCACCGGGGAGCTGTTTTTT. Encoded protein: CATVGGTTTGELFF.

The sample holds a few counts of this clone. J is TRBJ2-2 and V is TRBV18; TRBD2 might be the D (5 bases). CDR1 KGHSH and CDR2 LQKENI come from the germline V gene. The CDR3 covers 16 residues. Trimming took off 0 bases at V and 7 bases at J, with 15 bases between the two ends. The DNA for the CDR3 is TGTGCCAGCTCACCACCGGTCTCCGGGGTCGGCGGGGAGCTGTTTTTT. Protein: CASSPPVSGVGGELFF.

This chain connects TRBV19 to TRBJ1-1; TRBD1 matches 8 bases. Germline CDR1 LNHDA, CDR2 SQIVND (reference sequence). V was pared by 6 bases and J by 5 bases, with 2 bases of the junction left unmatched. CDR3 length: 12 residues. The CDR3 sequence is CASSQGATEAFF. The CDR3, as DNA: TGTGCCAGTAGCCAGGGGGCAACTGAAGCTTTCTTT.

The rearrangement uses TRBV7-9 and TRBJ2-2; perhaps TRBD2 as D (6 bases). V was shortened by 8 bases and J by 4 bases, with 11 bases between the two germline ends. Germline V gene sequence: CDR1 SEHNR, CDR2 FQNEAQ (reference sequence). This CDR3 has 13 residues. The CDR3 DNA follows: TGTGCCAGCGGCTCGGAGGGCACCGGGGAGCTGTTTTTT. This gives the protein CASGSEGTGELFF.

This clone was detected once. The J gene is TRBJ1-5, the V gene TRBV28; tentatively, D is TRBD1 (5 bases). Germline values: CDR1 MDHEN, CDR2 SYDVKM. The CDR3 totals 15 residues. The germline V and J ends were trimmed by 5 bases and 3 bases, with 14 bases remaining between them. The CDR3 here is CASSMGGVINQPQHF. CDR3 DNA sequence: TGTGCCAGCAGTATGGGGGGGGTTATCAATCAGCCCCAGCATTTT.